The sequence of this T cell receptor (beta chain) was determined in a study of T cell responses to AZD1222 COVID-19 vaccine. Broader study findings: Without day 14 samples, only post-peak T cell repertoires were studied. After two AZD1222 doses, spike-specific TCR breadth and depth rose versus day 0. White British people made up most donors, females outnumbered males, and clonal diversity was possibly underestimated.

As to this clone: Its cognate antigen is unknown.

Losses at the gene ends were 4 bases for V and 2 bases for J; bases not matched to a gene: 4. This CDR3 contains 13 residues. The germline gives CDR1 SQVTM, CDR2 ANQGSEA. Clones were read by immunoSEQ multiplex PCR, and TCRdb kept only the in-frame ones, dropping some. Here the sample spans approximately 110,000 clones, roughly 88% being singletons. The clonotype comes from an adult who received the AZD1222 COVID-19 vaccine. The V call is TRBV29-1, the J call TRBJ2-5; TRBD2 matches at 7 bases. The specimen comprised peripheral blood, sampled 28 days after the second AZD1222 dose. CDR3 bases: TGCAGCGTTGCGGGGGGACGACAAGAGACCCAGTACTTC. This encodes CSVAGGRQETQYF.